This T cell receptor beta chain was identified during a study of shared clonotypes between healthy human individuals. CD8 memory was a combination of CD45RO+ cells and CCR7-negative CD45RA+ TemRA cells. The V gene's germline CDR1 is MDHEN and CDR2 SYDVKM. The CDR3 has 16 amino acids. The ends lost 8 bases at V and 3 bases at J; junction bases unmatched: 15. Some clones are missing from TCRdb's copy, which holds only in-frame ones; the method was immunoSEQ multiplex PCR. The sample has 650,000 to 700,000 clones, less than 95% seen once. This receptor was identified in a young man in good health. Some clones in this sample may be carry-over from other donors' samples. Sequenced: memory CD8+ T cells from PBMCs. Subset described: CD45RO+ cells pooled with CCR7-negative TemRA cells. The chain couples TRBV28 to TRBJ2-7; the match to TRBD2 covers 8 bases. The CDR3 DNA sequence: TGTGCCAGCTCATCCCGCGGGGGGTTTGTTGGCTACGAGCAGTACTTC. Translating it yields CASSSRGGFVGYEQYF.